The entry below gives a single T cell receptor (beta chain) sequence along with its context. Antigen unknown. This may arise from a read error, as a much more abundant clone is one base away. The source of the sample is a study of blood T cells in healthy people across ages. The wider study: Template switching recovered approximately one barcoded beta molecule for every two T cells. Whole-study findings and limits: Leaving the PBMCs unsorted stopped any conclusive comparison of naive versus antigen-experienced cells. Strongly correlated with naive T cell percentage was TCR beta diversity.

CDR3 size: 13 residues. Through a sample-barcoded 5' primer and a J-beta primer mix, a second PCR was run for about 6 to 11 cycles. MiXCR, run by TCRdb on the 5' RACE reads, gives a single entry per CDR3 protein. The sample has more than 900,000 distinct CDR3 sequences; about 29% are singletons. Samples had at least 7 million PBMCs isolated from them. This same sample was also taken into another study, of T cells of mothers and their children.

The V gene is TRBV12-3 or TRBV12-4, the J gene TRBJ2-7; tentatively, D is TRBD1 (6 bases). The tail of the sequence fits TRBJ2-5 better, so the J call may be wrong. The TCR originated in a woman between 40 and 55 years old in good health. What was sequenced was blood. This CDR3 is CARSLQGGETQYF. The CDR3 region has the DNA TGTGCCCGCAGTTTACAGGGTGGGGAGACCCAGTACTTC.